What follows are 20 T cell receptor beta chains derived from one specimen sequenced in a study of T cells in women clearing cervical HPV infection. Sequencing used immunoSEQ multiplex PCR; TCRdb keeps in-frame clones, though not all of them. The sample includes more than 30,000 clones. Sequencing was carried out using blood buffy coat. The receptors were gathered from a woman aged 18 to 75 with a cervical HPV16 infection that either progressed to CIN3+ or cleared (not recorded which).

Details on this clone: The read ends 3 residues early relative to the CDR3; the germline J gene fills the gap. V and J are TRBV5-1 and TRBJ1-1; possible D gene TRBD1, 6 bases. CDR3 length: 15 amino acids. Germline CDR1 and CDR2: SGHRS and YFSETQ. V shed 0 bases and J shed 4 bases, with 13 bases lying between them. The sequenced part of the CDR3 DNA is TGCGCCAGCAGCTTGGAACAGGGTGGGTCCACTGAA. Encoded protein: CASSLEQGGSTE. The full CDR3 is CASSLEQGGSTEAFF.

A remark on this clone: The observed sequence ends 3 residues before the CDR3 terminus, with the missing tail filled in from the germline J gene. The chain couples TRBV29-1 to TRBJ1-1, with a weak D call TRBD1 (5 bases). This CDR3 spans 12 amino acids. The germline V gene has CDR1 SQVTM and CDR2 ANQGSEA. The CDR3 bases that were read are TGCAGCGGAATGGACAAGGGGATCGAA. Protein: CSGMDKGIE. In full, the CDR3 reads CSGMDKGIEAFF.

Comment on this clone: Read data end 3 residues before the CDR3 end; the end is taken from the germline J gene. This chain uses TRBV5-1 with TRBJ2-7; 10 nucleotides agree with TRBD2. Trimming cost V 1 base and J 2 bases; bases outside gene matches: 0. This CDR3 comprises 14 residues. Germline CDR1 SGHRS, CDR2 YFSETQ. The CDR3 loop is CASSLSGGAYEQYF. The covered CDR3 bases are TGCGCCAGCAGCTTGAGCGGGGGGGCCTACGAG.

About this clone: The CDR3 extends 3 residues past the end of the read, so its final part is completed from the germline J gene. This chain links TRBV7-3 with TRBJ2-3, with D possibly TRBD1 on 5 matching bases. CDR3 length: 16 amino acids. V was trimmed by 1 base and J by 3 bases, leaving 14 bases between them. Looked up from germline, CDR1 is SGHTA and CDR2 is FQGTGA. CDR3 loop: CASSLNSRGATDTQYF. CDR3 bases read: TGTGCCAGCAGCTTAAACTCAAGGGGCGCGACAGATACG.

For this clone: The sequence runs out 3 residues before the end of the CDR3; the remainder is reconstructed from the germline J gene. The chain has TRBV5-1 and TRBJ1-2; D not certain. V was cut by 0 bases and J by 1 base, with 10 bases left in between. Germline CDR1 SGHRS, CDR2 YFSETQ. The CDR3 has 15 residues. The CDR3 is CASSLGARNNYGYTF. The sequenced part of the CDR3 DNA is TGCGCCAGCAGCTTGGGGGCCCGAAATAACTATGGC.

Comment on this clone: The read ends 3 residues before the CDR3 terminus; that terminus is restored from the germline J gene. The rearrangement uses TRBV6-1 and TRBJ1-5; tentative D call: TRBD1 (6 bases). Trimming removed 3 bases at V and 2 bases at J, with 11 bases between. Germline V gene lookup returns CDR1 MNHNS and CDR2 SASEGT. This CDR3 is built from 15 residues. CDR3: CASSEGEGGNQPQHF. The CDR3 DNA, read in part, is TGTGCCAGCAGTGAGGGTGAGGGGGGCAATCAGCCC.

A remark on this clone: The sequenced fragment ends 3 residues before the CDR3 boundary, so the rest is inferred from the germline J gene. This chain connects TRBV20-1 to TRBJ2-4, with D uncertain. The length of the CDR3 is 14 residues. Germline V gene sequence: CDR1 DFQATT, CDR2 SNEGSKA (reference sequence). V gave up 6 bases and J gave up 1 base, with 13 bases separating them. The CDR3 sequence is CSASSPRAKNIQYF. CDR3 DNA (partial): TGCAGTGCCTCGAGCCCCAGGGCCAAAAACATT.

Of note for this clone: Read coverage stops 3 residues before the CDR3 terminus; the germline J gene supplies the remainder. The V and J genes are TRBV6-2 or TRBV6-3 and TRBJ2-3; 7 bases fit TRBD1. Germline CDR1 reads MNHEY; CDR2 reads SVGEGT. The trim removed 6 bases at V and 3 bases at J, leaving 9 bases unmatched. CDR3 size: 15 residues. CDR3 bases read: TGTGCCAGCAGACGAAGACAGGGTGTAACAGATACG. It yields the protein CASRRRQGVTDT. The entire CDR3 protein reads CASRRRQGVTDTQYF.

Note on this clone: The CDR3 end falls 3 residues outside the read, so it is completed with the germline J gene. The chain is built from TRBV4-1 and TRBJ2-3; D not certain. This CDR3 is built from 15 residues. Germline values: CDR1 MGHRA, CDR2 YSYEKL. The CDR3 sequence is CASSQKVQYQETQYF. The CDR3 DNA, read in part, is TGCGCCAGCAGCCAAAAAGTTCAGTACCAAGAGACG.

The CDR3 is CSATDSYGYTF. The CDR3 bases that were read are TGCAGCGCCACGGACAGCTATGGC. V is TRBV29-1 and J is TRBJ1-2, with D perhaps matching TRBD1 (6 bases). The CDR3 goes on 3 residues after the read ends, and that part is filled in from the germline J gene. Trimming pared 7 bases from V and 4 bases from J, leaving 10 bases between. The V gene's germline CDR1 is SQVTM and CDR2 ANQGSEA. The CDR3 sequence is 11 residues long.

As for this clone: The read terminates 3 residues before the CDR3 end, so the remaining end is supplied by the germline J gene. The V gene is TRBV25-1, the J gene TRBJ2-7; 7 positions agree with TRBD2. V dropped 1 base and J dropped 2; count of bases not matched to a gene: 5. The CDR3 totals 15 residues. Germline V CDR1 and CDR2: MGHDK, SYGVNS. This CDR3 reads CASSEFGGKPYEQYF. Incomplete CDR3 DNA: TGTGCCAGCAGTGAATTCGGGGGGAAGCCCTACGAG.

As concerns this clone: Read data end 3 residues before the CDR3 end; the end is taken from the germline J gene. The V gene is TRBV9, the J gene TRBJ2-1, with D possibly TRBD2 on 5 matching bases. The CDR3 sequence is 17 residues long. Germline values: CDR1 SGDLS, CDR2 YYNGEE. The V and J ends lost 3 bases and 7 bases respectively, with 23 bases between them. The part of the CDR3 DNA that was read is TGTGCCAGCAGCGCACGGGAAGGAGGACTCCGTGAGAATGAG. As protein: CASSAREGGLRENE. The whole CDR3 sequence is CASSAREGGLRENEQFF.

Comment on this clone: The CDR3 is cut off 3 residues early in the read; its end comes from the germline J gene. V and J are TRBV9 and TRBJ2-1, with 7 bases matching TRBD2. The CDR3 has 16 residues. Unmatched junction bases numbered 6, after V lost 3 bases and J lost 0 bases. The V gene's germline CDR1 is SGDLS and CDR2 YYNGEE. The DNA read from the CDR3 is TGTGCCAGCAGCGAACGGGGGGAGAGCTCCTACAATGAG. As protein: CASSERGESSYNE. From start to end, the CDR3 is CASSERGESSYNEQFF. The full variable domain, its missing parts supplied by reference TRBV9 and TRBJ2-1, is DSGVTQTPKHLITATGQRVTLRCSPRSGDLSVYWYQQSLDQGLQFLIQYYNGEERAKGNILERFSAQQFPDLHSELNLSSLELGDSALYFCASSERGESSYNEQFFGPGTRLTVL.

About this clone: The read ends 3 residues before the CDR3 terminus; that terminus is restored from the germline J gene. This chain connects TRBV19 to TRBJ2-3, with D uncertain. The germline V gene has CDR1 LNHDA and CDR2 SQIVND (reference sequence). CDR3 length: 14 amino acids. The CDR3 here is CASSIADSNQPQYF. Partial CDR3 DNA: TGTGCCAGTAGTATAGCAGATAGCAATCAGCCG.

CDR3 amino acids: CASSIFGQGAYEQYF. The sequenced part of the CDR3 DNA is TGTGCCAGTAGTATATTCGGACAGGGGGCCTACGAG. V usage is TRBV19 and J usage is TRBJ2-7, with 10 bases fitting TRBD1. The read comes to an end 3 residues before the CDR3 does, leaving the germline J gene to fill in the end. Trimming at V came to 2 bases and at J to 2 bases, leaving 3 bases not matched to a gene. Germline CDR1 and CDR2: LNHDA and SQIVND (reference sequence). CDR3 length: 15 residues. Looking up the rest from reference TRBV19 and TRBJ2-7 gives the full variable domain: DGGITQSPKYLFRKEGQNVTLSCEQNLNHDAMYWYRQDPGQGLRLIYYSQIVNDFQKGDIAEGYSVSREKKESFPLTVTSAQKNPTAFYLCASSIFGQGAYEQYFGPGTRLTVT.

For this clone: The sequence runs out 3 residues before the end of the CDR3; the remainder is reconstructed from the germline J gene. The rearrangement joins TRBV20-1 to TRBJ2-1; 12 positions match TRBD2. CDR1 is DFQATT, CDR2 SNEGSKA, per germline (reference sequence). V lost 0 bases to trimming and J lost 6 bases; unmatched junction nucleotides: 3. The CDR3 is made up of 15 amino acids. CDR3 DNA (partial): TGCAGTGCTAGAGACCTAGCGGGGGGGCCCAATGAG. Residues: CSARDLAGGPNE. The full-length CDR3 reads as CSARDLAGGPNEQFF.

Concerning this clone itself: The CDR3 goes on 3 residues after the read ends, and that part is filled in from the germline J gene. The rearrangement links TRBV5-1 to TRBJ1-6, with TRBD1 matching over 11 bases. Losses at the gene ends were 1 base for V and 9 bases for J; bases not matched to a gene: 3. CDR1 is SGHRS and CDR2 is YFSETQ in the germline V gene. The CDR3 spans 15 residues. The CDR3 DNA, read in part, is TGCGCCAGCAGCTTGTCGGGACAGGGGGGTTCACCC. Amino acids: CASSLSGQGGSP. The CDR3 in its entirety is CASSLSGQGGSPLHF.

On this clone: Read coverage stops 3 residues before the CDR3 terminus; the germline J gene supplies the remainder. This sequence joins TRBV7-2 and TRBJ1-2; tentative D call: TRBD1 (6 bases). The germline CDR1 and CDR2 sequences are SGHTA and FQGNSA. With 2 bases removed from V and 3 bases from J, the gap between germline ends came to 13 bases. The CDR3 loop spans 15 amino acids. This chain's CDR3 is CASSLKRGGDYGYTF. Partial CDR3 DNA: TGTGCCAGCAGCTTAAAGAGGGGGGGGGACTATGGC.

With respect to this clone: The CDR3 is cut off 3 residues early in the read; its end comes from the germline J gene. This sequence joins TRBV6-2 or TRBV6-3 and TRBJ1-2; 9 bases fit TRBD1. Trimming took 5 bases from V and 7 from J; bases not matched to a gene: 5. In germline, CDR1 is MNHEY, CDR2 SVGEGT. This CDR3 has 13 residues. This CDR3 is CASSPGQGLGYTF. The sequenced CDR3 bases are TGTGCCAGCAGTCCGGGACAGGGCCTTGGC.

As regards this clone: The CDR3 end lies 3 residues beyond the end of the read and is filled in from the germline J gene. The gene calls are TRBV7-9 and TRBJ2-1, with TRBD1 matching 7 bases. CDR1 SEHNR and CDR2 FQNEAQ come from the germline V gene (reference sequence). The junction had 7 bases not matched to a gene; V was cut back by 5 bases and J by 3 bases. The CDR3 is 15 amino acids. Incomplete CDR3 DNA: TGTGCCAGCAGCGCTCGACAGGGTTTCTACAATGAG. Protein: CASSARQGFYNE. In full, the CDR3 reads CASSARQGFYNEQFF.